The 29 T cell receptor beta chains below were found in one sample sequenced in a study of blood T cell repertoires in COVID-19. Profiled with immunoSEQ multiplex PCR; TCRdb holds only in-frame clones, not every one. The sample has roughly 180,000 clones, approximately 87% seen once. Sequencing was carried out using peripheral blood. The receptor source for this set is a man in his 70s with active or convalescent COVID-19.

V usage is TRBV5-6 and J usage is TRBJ1-2, with TRBD1 identical over 11 bases. Germline loops: CDR1 SGHDT, CDR2 YYEEEE. The CDR3 spans 16 residues. Germline trimming cut 4 bases from V and 6 bases from J; bases unmatched to any gene: 11. CDR3 bases: TGTGCCAGCAGCCGTTCTCTGGACAGGGGGCAGAATGGCTACACCTTC. Translated: CASSRSLDRGQNGYTF. The full variable domain, in which reference TRBV5-6 and TRBJ1-2 provide the parts outside the CDR3, is DAGVTQSPTHLIKTRGQQVTLRCSPKSGHDTVSWYQQALGQGPQFIFQYYEEEERQRGNFPDRFSGHQFPNYSSELNVNALLLGDSALYLCASSRSLDRGQNGYTFGSGTRLTVV.

The CDR3 bases are TGTGCCAGCAGCTTAGTGGGGGTCCCTAGGCGGAGCGGGACAGATACGCAGTATTTT. It encodes CASSLVGVPRRSGTDTQYF. This chain joins TRBV7-2 and TRBJ2-3; TRBD2 might be the D (6 bases). CDR1 SGHTA and CDR2 FQGNSA come from the germline V gene. The length of the CDR3 is 19 residues. The V end lost 1 base, the J end lost 3 bases, and 23 bases lay between the germline ends.

This sequence joins TRBV6-6 and TRBJ2-2, with 7 bases matching TRBD1. This CDR3 spans 16 amino acids. Losses at the gene ends were 6 bases for V and 5 bases for J; bases not matched to a gene: 12. Germline V gives CDR1 MNHNY, CDR2 SVGAGI (reference sequence). The DNA of the CDR3 is TGTGCCAGCAGCTTAGCTGGGACAGTAAAAACCGGGGAGCTGTTTTTT. It encodes CASSLAGTVKTGELFF.

The chain couples TRBV28 to TRBJ2-7, with a weak D call TRBD2 (6 bases). Trimming removed 7 bases at V and 2 bases at J, with 21 bases between. This CDR3 contains 16 residues. The germline CDR1 and CDR2 sequences are MDHEN and SYDVKM. CDR3 sequence: CASTTGGANSAYEQYF. The CDR3 nucleotides read TGTGCCAGCACTACAGGAGGGGCCAATAGCGCCTACGAGCAGTACTTC.

The gene calls are TRBV30 and TRBJ1-2, with 7 nucleotides matching TRBD1. The germline V gene has CDR1 GTSNPN and CDR2 SVGIG (reference sequence). Trimming cost V 7 bases and J 2 bases; bases outside gene matches: 7. CDR3 length: 13 residues. This CDR3 is CASSRDRNYGYTF. For the CDR3, the DNA is TGTGCCTCCTCCCGGGACAGAAACTATGGCTACACCTTC.

Here the CDR3 reads CASSEEGLAGYFYEQYF. The CDR3 nucleotides read TGTGCCAGCAGTGAAGAAGGACTAGCGGGCTACTTCTACGAGCAGTACTTC. The chain uses TRBV6-1 and TRBJ2-7, with 11 positions matching TRBD2. V dropped 1 base and J dropped 3; count of bases not matched to a gene: 8. Germline V gene data show CDR1 as MNHNS and CDR2 as SASEGT. CDR3 length: 17 amino acids.

The chain joins TRBV27 to TRBJ1-2; D unclear. Looked up from germline, CDR1 is MNHEY and CDR2 is SMNVEV (reference sequence). V lost 3 bases, J lost 5 bases, and 10 bases lay in between. The CDR3 loop spans 13 amino acids. CDR3 in DNA: TGTGCCAGCAGTTTCCGGGGAGGGTATGGCTACACCTTC. This encodes CASSFRGGYGYTF.

As for this clone: One end of the junction varies from germline; a read error may be responsible. The chain employs TRBV10-2 and TRBJ2-1; D is perhaps TRBD1 (6 bases). Germline V gives CDR1 WSHSY, CDR2 SAAADI. CDR3 size: 18 residues. Here the CDR3 reads CASKNRLGVQDRYSEQFF. CDR3 sequence (DNA): TGCGCCAGCAAAAACAGGTTGGGCGTCCAGGACAGATACAGTGAGCAGTTCTTC.

This chain links TRBV5-4 with TRBJ2-5; maybe TRBD2 (7 bases). V dropped 0 bases and J dropped 4 bases, with 19 bases sitting between them. Germline CDR1 is SGHNT and CDR2 is YYREEE (reference sequence). There are 17 residues in the CDR3. This CDR3 reads CASSLGSRGGAGETQYF. The DNA of the CDR3 is TGTGCCAGCAGCTTGGGGTCACGTGGGGGGGCCGGAGAGACCCAGTACTTC.

The V and J genes are TRBV5-5 and TRBJ2-3; the D gene is possibly TRBD2 (5 bases). Trimming stripped 0 bases from V and 6 bases from J, with 8 bases between. Germline V gene sequence: CDR1 SGHKS, CDR2 YYEKEE (reference sequence). The CDR3 consists of 13 residues. The CDR3 loop reads CASSLERRDTQYF. DNA for the CDR3: TGTGCCAGCAGCTTGGAGAGGAGGGATACGCAGTATTTT.

Here the CDR3 reads CASSAGQNYGYTF. The CDR3 DNA reads as TGTGCCAGCAGCGCCGGACAGAACTATGGCTACACCTTC. This chain joins TRBV7-3 and TRBJ1-2, with a possible D match to TRBD1 (6 bases). Germline V lookup: CDR1 SGHTA, CDR2 FQGTGA. Trimming cost V 5 bases and J 2 bases, with 9 bases left between them. This CDR3 has 13 amino acids.

This sequence joins TRBV30 and TRBJ1-1; TRBD1 might be the D (5 bases). Germline CDR1 GTSNPN, CDR2 SVGIG (reference sequence). The CDR3 loop spans 14 amino acids. V was trimmed by 3 bases and J by 2 bases, leaving 13 bases between them. For the CDR3, the DNA is TGTGCCTGGAGCGGGGGACTCCTAAACACTGAAGCTTTCTTT. Its translation: CAWSGGLLNTEAFF.

This sequence joins TRBV15 and TRBJ2-1; no firm D call. V was clipped by 3 bases and J by 4 bases, with 13 bases between them. This CDR3 spans 15 amino acids. Germline-derived CDR1 and CDR2 are LNHNV and YYDKDF (reference sequence). The CDR3 reads CATSSYPNGYNEQFF. Written as DNA, the CDR3 is TGTGCCACCAGCAGTTATCCCAACGGGTACAATGAGCAGTTCTTC.

The chain links TRBV7-2 to TRBJ1-2; tentatively, D is TRBD1 (5 bases). The CDR3 consists of 13 residues. The V gene lost 4 bases and the J gene lost 8 bases, with 14 bases spanning the gap. The germline CDR1 and CDR2 sequences are SGHTA and FQGNSA. CDR3 nucleotide sequence: TGTGCCAGCAGCTACTCAGGGAAGGAAGGCTACACCTTC. This codes for CASSYSGKEGYTF.

This CDR3 reads CASSLRGLGEKLFF. The CDR3 DNA follows: TGTGCCAGCAGCTTACGGGGTTTAGGTGAAAAACTGTTTTTT. V is TRBV7-8 and J is TRBJ1-4; D not certain. This CDR3 is 14 amino acids long. Germline V gene sequence: CDR1 SGHVS, CDR2 FQNEAQ. V was pared by 2 bases and J by 7 bases, with 11 bases between.

The chain joins TRBV6-2 or TRBV6-3 to TRBJ1-1; D may be TRBD1 (6 bases). Trimming shortened V by 6 bases and J by 5 bases, and 22 bases separated the two germline ends. Per germline, CDR1 MNHEY and CDR2 SVGEGT. This CDR3 contains 16 residues. CDR3 residues: CASSDRNRAAGTEAFF. CDR3 DNA sequence: TGTGCCAGCAGCGACCGTAACAGGGCAGCTGGGACTGAAGCTTTCTTT.

V is TRBV7-2 and J is TRBJ2-7; 8 nucleotides align to TRBD2. The CDR3 totals 15 residues. CDR1 and CDR2 from the germline V gene are SGHTA and FQGNSA. V was pared by 5 bases and J by 0 bases, with 6 bases of the junction left unmatched. CDR3 nucleotides: TGTGCCAGCAGCCTCGGACTAGCCCCCTCCTACGAGCAGTACTTC. It specifies CASSLGLAPSYEQYF.

The chain joins TRBV5-1 to TRBJ2-7; TRBD1 agrees at 10 bases. Unmatched junction bases numbered 4, after V lost 6 bases and J lost 1 base. This CDR3 region has 14 residues. Germline CDR1 and CDR2: SGHRS and YFSETQ. The CDR3 DNA is TGCGCCAGCACTGGGACAGGGGTGTCCTACGAGCAGTACTTC. Protein: CASTGTGVSYEQYF.

This chain connects TRBV28 to TRBJ1-4, with 8 bases matching TRBD1. Germline CDR1 MDHEN, CDR2 SYDVKM. This CDR3 is built from 15 residues. V gave up 4 bases and J gave up 4 bases; unmatched junction bases: 5. This chain's CDR3 is CASSSRQGLNEKLFF. The CDR3 region has the DNA TGTGCCAGCAGTTCAAGACAGGGGCTTAATGAAAAACTGTTTTTT.

The count of this clone is one. This chain links TRBV3-1 (or the pseudogene TRBV3-2) with TRBJ2-3; D is undetermined. The CDR3 sequence is 14 residues long. Germline V gene lookup returns CDR1 LGHDT and CDR2 YNNKEL (reference sequence). V was trimmed by 4 bases and J by 0 bases, leaving 8 bases between them. The DNA of the CDR3 is TGTGCCAGCAGCCTGGCCTTTAGCACAGATACGCAGTATTTT. This codes for CASSLAFSTDTQYF.

The chain combines TRBV6-2 or TRBV6-3 with TRBJ2-1; possible D gene TRBD2, 6 bases. Germline CDR1 reads MNHEY; CDR2 reads SVGEGT. V lost 6 bases to trimming and J lost 6 bases, with 21 bases between them. CDR3 length: 16 residues. The CDR3 loop reads CASSPSGVKEGNEQFF. DNA of the CDR3: TGTGCCAGCAGCCCCTCGGGGGTAAAGGAGGGCAATGAGCAGTTCTTC.

This chain connects TRBV28 to TRBJ1-5; 12 bases are a match to TRBD1. The V and J ends lost 6 bases and 7 bases, in that order; junction bases with no gene match: 7. The CDR3 length is 15 residues. CDR1 and CDR2 (germline): MDHEN, SYDVKM. This CDR3 is CASSNPGTGGQPQHF. CDR3 coding DNA: TGTGCCAGCAGCAACCCCGGGACAGGGGGCCAGCCCCAGCATTTT.

V is TRBV4-3 and J is TRBJ2-7, with a possible D match to TRBD2 (6 bases). The CDR3 has 18 residues. V lost 0 bases and J lost 3, with 21 bases in between. Germline V CDR1 and CDR2: LGHNA, YSLEER. The DNA of the CDR3 is TGCGCCAGCAGCCAAGAGGTAGGGATGGGGCAGGGAGGCTACGAGCAGTACTTC. This translates into CASSQEVGMGQGGYEQYF.

The genes are TRBV20-1 and TRBJ1-6, with D uncertain. CDR3 length: 16 residues. Trimming pared 3 bases from V and 10 bases from J, leaving 22 bases between. The V gene's germline CDR1 is DFQATT and CDR2 SNEGSKA (reference sequence). For the CDR3, the DNA is TGCAGTGCTAGTACCCCTGGACTTCTAGAACGATCACCCCTCCACTTT. It codes for CSASTPGLLERSPLHF.

This clone has only a few counts. The chain employs TRBV18 and TRBJ2-1; TRBD2 matches at 8 bases. CDR1 KGHSH and CDR2 LQKENI come from the germline V gene. CDR3 length: 12 amino acids. Trimming at V came to 5 bases and at J to 15 bases, leaving 9 bases not matched to a gene. The CDR3 protein is CASSSTSAPLFF. CDR3 bases: TGTGCCAGCTCATCGACTAGCGCCCCTTTGTTCTTC.

This chain uses TRBV29-1 with TRBJ1-2, with 7 bases fitting TRBD1. The CDR3 is 11 amino acids. The junction had 6 bases not matched to a gene; V was cut back by 4 bases and J by 10 bases. The germline gives CDR1 SQVTM, CDR2 ANQGSEA. CDR3 sequence reads: CSVADRDLYTF. In nucleotides, the CDR3 is TGCAGCGTTGCTGACAGGGATCTCTACACCTTC. Full variable domain (outside the CDR3, taken from reference TRBV29-1 and TRBJ1-2): SAVISQKPSRDICQRGTSLTIQCQVDSQVTMMFWYRQQPGQSLTLIATANQGSEATYESGFVIDKFPISRPNLTFSTLTVSNMSPEDSSIYLCSVADRDLYTFGSGTRLTVV.

This chain joins TRBV5-1 and TRBJ2-7; D might be TRBD2 (5 bases). The V end was cut by 4 bases, the J end by 4 bases, with 18 bases between. The CDR3 runs to 15 residues. Germline V CDR1 and CDR2: SGHRS, YFSETQ. The CDR3 here is CASSPLTRVGYEQYF. The CDR3 bases are TGCGCCAGCAGCCCCCTGACGAGGGTGGGGTACGAGCAGTACTTC.

J is TRBJ1-3 and V is TRBV7-9; 11 bases align to TRBD1. V lost 4 bases, J lost 0 bases, and 5 bases stayed unmatched. CDR1 and CDR2 from the germline V gene are SEHNR and FQNEAQ (reference sequence). The CDR3 totals 17 residues. The CDR3 loop is CASSSWTGGHSGNTIYF. DNA of the CDR3: TGTGCCAGCAGCTCCTGGACAGGGGGCCACTCTGGAAACACCATATATTTT.

The chain links TRBV4-3 to TRBJ1-3; D not certain. This CDR3 spans 15 amino acids. CDR1 and CDR2 (germline): LGHNA, YSLEER. V lost 5 bases, J lost 0 bases, and 11 bases lay in between. The chain's CDR3 is CASSEGGSSGNTIYF. The CDR3 coding sequence is TGCGCCAGCAGCGAAGGAGGGAGCTCTGGAAACACCATATATTTT.